This TCR beta chain was observed in a study of glioma-infiltrating T cells after dendritic cell vaccination. Across the study: Monocyte-derived dendritic cells, cultured approximately 7 days with IL-4 and GM-CSF, were pulsed with autologous tumor lysate.

Method: immunoSEQ multiplex PCR; TCRdb's copy keeps in-frame clones and lacks some. The table includes about 73,000 clones, around 79% detected once. The sequencing used blood, collected before dendritic cell vaccination. The sequence derives from a human donor with glioblastoma.

In nucleotides, the CDR3 is TGTGCCAGCAGCAGTGGGCCGAACACTGAAGCTTTCTTT. Translation gives CASSSGPNTEAFF. The rearrangement links TRBV7-3 to TRBJ1-1; D unclear. CDR3 length equals 13 residues. Per the germline V gene, CDR1 is SGHTA and CDR2 is FQGTGA. The ends were cut back, 5 bases at V and 1 base at J, with 8 bases in the middle.